Shown below are 2 T cell receptor beta chains from a single sample sequenced in a study of vaccination effects on CD4 cells after COVID-19. Produced via immunoSEQ multiplex PCR; TCRdb's table is partial and in-frame only. Of 35,000 to 50,000 clones detected, roughly 82% appear once; the ten largest clones hold 2.9%. Pools of viral peptides were used by the ViraFEST assay to expand antigen-specific CD4+ T cells ahead of sequencing. Cells that had been cultured for approximately ten days were the source of isolated CD4+ T cells. Vaccinated recipients, who were negative for nucleocapsid antibodies, had no history of SARS-CoV-2 infection. Their specific antigens are unknown. The source was CD4+ T cells from PBMCs cultured with HCoV-NL63 spike peptides, collected before COVID-19 vaccination. The receptors derive from a human donor who received a COVID-19 vaccine.

In this sample, this clone turned up a few times. The CDR3 reads CASSKGQVQPQHF. DNA for the CDR3: TGTGCCAGCAGCAAAGGGCAGGTTCAGCCCCAGCATTTT. The chain has TRBV7-9 and TRBJ1-5; D unclear. Trimming pared 5 bases from V and 6 bases from J, leaving 11 bases between. CDR1 and CDR2 (germline): SEHNR, FQNEAQ (reference sequence). This CDR3 contains 13 residues.

This rearrangement joins TRBV28 to TRBJ1-5; 9 bases are shared with TRBD1. CDR3 length: 14 amino acids. The germline V gene encodes CDR1 MDHEN and CDR2 SYDVKM. Trimming cost V 5 bases and J 4 bases; bases outside gene matches: 3. The DNA of the CDR3 is TGTGCCAGCAGTCCGGGACAGGGTAATCAGCCCCAGCATTTT. This encodes CASSPGQGNQPQHF.